This note documents a single TCR beta chain sequence. Clones were sequenced by immunoSEQ multiplex PCR, and TCRdb holds only the in-frame ones, with some missing. The sample has some 140,000 clones, about 80% seen once. This entry comes from a study of blood T cell repertoires in COVID-19. About the study: PBMCs, B-cell-depleted T cells, or T cells were the source of the cDNA or gDNA that made up the material.

Germline loops: CDR1 MGHDK, CDR2 SYGVNS. The CDR3 is 16 amino acids. V gave up 4 bases and J gave up 3 bases; unmatched junction bases: 7. The sequenced sample consisted of peripheral blood. The sequence was collected from a woman aged 55-75 years with acute or convalescent COVID-19. The chain recombines TRBV25-1 with TRBJ2-7; 12 positions agree with TRBD2. The CDR3: CASSGLAGGHGYEQYV. The CDR3 coding sequence is TGTGCCAGCAGTGGGCTAGCGGGGGGGCATGGCTACGAGCAGTACGTC.